The sequence of this T cell receptor beta chain was determined in a study of T-cell reconstitution after alpha-beta-depleted transplantation in children (dated by TCRdb to 2016 to 2018). Turning to the overall study: Using TCR repertoire profiling, the study quantitatively followed how T-cell immune reconstitution unfolded in children after TCRalphabeta/CD19-depleted allogeneic hematopoietic cell transplantation. What the work shows at the level of the full study, not this receptor alone: The frequencies of hyperexpanded clones fell over the following months, and after one year, T-cell counts and TCRbeta diversity were mostly attributed to newly produced T cells. About two months after transplant, the apparently early recovery of alphabetaT-cell counts reportedly depended on just several hundred clones that had expanded rapidly and came from non-depleted graft cells. The high TCRbeta diversity at day 60 in some patients was ascribed to recipient T cells and intrathymic progenitors that had survived conditioning.

At least ten counts were recorded for this clonotype. Its specific antigen is unknown. The sample holds no much larger clone one base away, and base qualities are not on file. The method was PCR. The sample was run on an Illumina HiSeq 2500. To normalize quantification of the TCRbeta repertoire, the TCR libraries were built with molecular barcoding that relied on unique molecular identifiers. TCRdb's own reprocessing of the public reads used fastp at Q25 and MiXCR and kept productive beta chains. Identical CDR3 proteins give one entry, which carries the most common genes and DNA. The sample yields about 230,000 distinct CDR3 sequences; about a tenth were counted once. The biggest ten clones account for roughly 27% of the sample. The treatment or condition label of this sample denotes: allogeneic hematopoietic cell transplantation with graft depleted of TCRalphabeta T cells and CD19 B cells. TCRalphabeta/CD19-depleted allogeneic hematopoietic cell grafts were given to the transplant recipients, all of whom were children.

As encoded in the germline V gene, CDR1 is SGHTA while CDR2 is FQGTGA. Relative to germline, V is missing 5 bases and J is missing 2 bases, with 12 bases of the junction outside any gene match. Its CDR3 holds 17 amino acids, cysteine through phenylalanine. Only the CDR3 region is kept as DNA, spanning 51 bases read in frame from base 1. The specimen was PBMCs, collected before TCRalphabeta/CD19-depleted stem cell transplant. The rearrangement joined TRBV7-3 to TRBJ2-5; 9 middle bases align to TRBD1. The clonotype comes from a child younger than two with acute myeloid leukemia, due to receive a stem cell transplant. The CDR3 protein: CASSPETGGARQETQYF. The DNA sequence is TGTGCCAGCAGCCCAGAAACAGGGGGCGCGAGGCAAGAGACCCAGTACTTC.